This TCR beta chain came from a study of blood T cell repertoires in COVID-19. Whole-study context: Sources were T cells, B-cell-depleted T cells, or PBMCs; the material itself was cDNA or gDNA.

This table comes from immunoSEQ multiplex PCR, and its TCRdb copy is limited to in-frame clones, with some not included. Of around 270,000 clones listed, less than 90% are singletons. V dropped 6 bases and J dropped 1; count of bases not matched to a gene: 2. The CDR3 is 13 residues long. Germline loops: CDR1 SNHLY, CDR2 FYNNEI. Sequencing was done on a sample of peripheral blood. This sequence joins TRBV2 and TRBJ1-1; the match to TRBD1 covers 7 bases. The TCR sequence derives from a woman in her 40s who had recovered from COVID-19. The DNA of the CDR3 is TGTGCCAGCAGAAGGACAGGGAACACTGAAGCTTTCTTT. Its protein is CASRRTGNTEAFF.